The T cell receptor (beta chain) described here comes from a study of CD8+ T cells in alopecia areata. As to treatment: oral pan-JAK inhibitor, 5-10 mg twice daily. Extraction of RNA preceded its reverse transcription into cDNA, which served as the sequencing template. The protocol was immunoSEQ multiplex PCR, while the TCRdb copy is restricted to in-frame clones and leaves out a portion. This table has about 210,000 clones, over 60% appearing once. The CDR3 consists of 11 residues. The trim removed 6 bases at V and 7 bases at J, leaving 0 bases unmatched. The germline CDR1 and CDR2 sequences are ENHRY and SYGVKD.

The sequence derives from a human donor with alopecia areata. The material was CD4+ T cells sorted from blood, obtained at week 4, from a patient treated with tofacitinib. The genes are TRBV10-3 and TRBJ1-1, with TRBD1 identical over 9 bases. The CDR3 coding sequence is TGTGCCATCAGGGGACAGGGTGAAGCTTTCTTT. Translation: CAIRGQGEAFF.